This T cell receptor (beta chain) was obtained from a study of neoadjuvant anti-PD-1 for oral cavity cancer. Assay: immunoSEQ multiplex PCR; the TCRdb copy retains only in-frame clones and omits some. Among roughly 67,000 clones listed, over 70% were seen once. The specimen comprised PBMCs, sampled before nivolumab (anti-PD-1) treatment. The receptor was isolated from a person between 40 and 85 years old with oral cavity squamous cell carcinoma.

CDR3 sequence: CASRLAGGNTGELFF. The CDR3 DNA reads as TGTGCCAGCAGATTAGCGGGAGGGAACACCGGGGAGCTGTTTTTT. The chain carries TRBV7-3 and TRBJ2-2; 10 positions agree with TRBD2. The CDR3 runs to 15 residues. CDR1 SGHTA and CDR2 FQGTGA come from the germline V gene. Unmatched junction bases numbered 2, after V lost 6 bases and J lost 1 base. Drawing the rest from reference TRBV7-3 and TRBJ2-2, the complete variable domain is GAGVSQTPSNKVTEKGKYVELRCDPISGHTALYWYRQSLGQGPEFLIYFQGTGAADDSGLPNDRFFAVRPEGSVSTLKIQRTERGDSAVYLCASRLAGGNTGELFFGEGSRLTVL.